This T cell receptor beta chain emerged from a study of blood T cell repertoires in COVID-19. Profiling relied on immunoSEQ multiplex PCR, and the TCRdb table lists in-frame clones only, not all of them. The data contain about 180,000 clones, roughly three quarters of them singletons. Losses at the gene ends were 0 bases for V and 2 bases for J; bases not matched to a gene: 3. Per germline, CDR1 SGHAT and CDR2 FQNNGV. The CDR3 spans 15 residues. The receptor comes from an elderly woman with COVID-19, enrolled during active disease. The source material was peripheral blood. The chain joins TRBV11-2 to TRBJ2-7; 8 bases line up with TRBD2. This CDR3 reads CASSLDPGGAYEQYF. CDR3 bases: TGTGCCAGCAGCTTAGATCCCGGGGGGGCCTACGAGCAGTACTTC.